This TCR beta chain was recorded in a study of cytomegalovirus exposure and HLA in healthy donors. Study overall: Researchers previously reported finding 90 million to 130 million unique TCR beta sequences from some 180 million T cells. Most genotyped donors, over 70% of fewer than 400, had Caucasian-associated genetic ancestry.

Between the trimmed V and J ends, which lost 3 bases and 2 bases, there was a span of 14 bases. The length of the CDR3 is 16 residues. Germline V CDR1 and CDR2: SGDLS, YYNGEE. The PCR made use of 60 Vbeta and 13 Jbeta primers. TCRdb's table, derived via immunoSEQ multiplex PCR, lists solely in-frame clones and lacks some. The data contain more than 150,000 clones, around 85% of them singletons. The chain combines TRBV9 with TRBJ1-4; perhaps TRBD1 as D (6 bases). The clonotype originates from a man aged 35 to 55 in good health and CMV-seropositive. Material: PBMCs. This CDR3 reads CASSAGQLATNEKLFF. CDR3 bases: TGTGCCAGCAGCGCTGGACAGTTAGCGACTAATGAAAAACTGTTTTTT. Based on the CDR3 plus reference TRBV9 and TRBJ1-4, the full variable domain is DSGVTQTPKHLITATGQRVTLRCSPRSGDLSVYWYQQSLDQGLQFLIQYYNGEERAKGNILERFSAQQFPDLHSELNLSSLELGDSALYFCASSAGQLATNEKLFFGSGTQLSVL.